This TCR beta chain comes out of a study of T cell responses to AZD1222 COVID-19 vaccine. Study results and caveats: Nearly half of unique spike-specific TCRs reportedly avoided B.1.351 and B.1.1.7 mutated regions. Across spike, vaccine-associated CD4 TCRs were found, dominant at 160-218 and 743-854.

Germline CDR1 and CDR2: LNHDA and SQIVND (reference sequence). Trimming took off 5 bases at V and 0 bases at J, with 16 bases between the two ends. This CDR3 comprises 16 residues. Libraries were prepared by immunoSEQ multiplex PCR; TCRdb keeps only in-frame clonotypes and omits some of them. Of 130,000 to 150,000 clones listed, 75% to 90% were seen once; the top ten hold around 4.3%. On this clone: Antigen unknown.

The receptor's source is an adult in good health. Sequences were derived from peripheral blood, sampled on day 0 of MenACWY control vaccination. V and J are TRBV19 and TRBJ1-2; D may be TRBD1 (5 bases). CDR3 sequence reads: CASSSHGTRANYGYTF. CDR3 bases: TGTGCCAGTAGTTCACACGGGACCCGAGCTAACTATGGCTACACCTTC.